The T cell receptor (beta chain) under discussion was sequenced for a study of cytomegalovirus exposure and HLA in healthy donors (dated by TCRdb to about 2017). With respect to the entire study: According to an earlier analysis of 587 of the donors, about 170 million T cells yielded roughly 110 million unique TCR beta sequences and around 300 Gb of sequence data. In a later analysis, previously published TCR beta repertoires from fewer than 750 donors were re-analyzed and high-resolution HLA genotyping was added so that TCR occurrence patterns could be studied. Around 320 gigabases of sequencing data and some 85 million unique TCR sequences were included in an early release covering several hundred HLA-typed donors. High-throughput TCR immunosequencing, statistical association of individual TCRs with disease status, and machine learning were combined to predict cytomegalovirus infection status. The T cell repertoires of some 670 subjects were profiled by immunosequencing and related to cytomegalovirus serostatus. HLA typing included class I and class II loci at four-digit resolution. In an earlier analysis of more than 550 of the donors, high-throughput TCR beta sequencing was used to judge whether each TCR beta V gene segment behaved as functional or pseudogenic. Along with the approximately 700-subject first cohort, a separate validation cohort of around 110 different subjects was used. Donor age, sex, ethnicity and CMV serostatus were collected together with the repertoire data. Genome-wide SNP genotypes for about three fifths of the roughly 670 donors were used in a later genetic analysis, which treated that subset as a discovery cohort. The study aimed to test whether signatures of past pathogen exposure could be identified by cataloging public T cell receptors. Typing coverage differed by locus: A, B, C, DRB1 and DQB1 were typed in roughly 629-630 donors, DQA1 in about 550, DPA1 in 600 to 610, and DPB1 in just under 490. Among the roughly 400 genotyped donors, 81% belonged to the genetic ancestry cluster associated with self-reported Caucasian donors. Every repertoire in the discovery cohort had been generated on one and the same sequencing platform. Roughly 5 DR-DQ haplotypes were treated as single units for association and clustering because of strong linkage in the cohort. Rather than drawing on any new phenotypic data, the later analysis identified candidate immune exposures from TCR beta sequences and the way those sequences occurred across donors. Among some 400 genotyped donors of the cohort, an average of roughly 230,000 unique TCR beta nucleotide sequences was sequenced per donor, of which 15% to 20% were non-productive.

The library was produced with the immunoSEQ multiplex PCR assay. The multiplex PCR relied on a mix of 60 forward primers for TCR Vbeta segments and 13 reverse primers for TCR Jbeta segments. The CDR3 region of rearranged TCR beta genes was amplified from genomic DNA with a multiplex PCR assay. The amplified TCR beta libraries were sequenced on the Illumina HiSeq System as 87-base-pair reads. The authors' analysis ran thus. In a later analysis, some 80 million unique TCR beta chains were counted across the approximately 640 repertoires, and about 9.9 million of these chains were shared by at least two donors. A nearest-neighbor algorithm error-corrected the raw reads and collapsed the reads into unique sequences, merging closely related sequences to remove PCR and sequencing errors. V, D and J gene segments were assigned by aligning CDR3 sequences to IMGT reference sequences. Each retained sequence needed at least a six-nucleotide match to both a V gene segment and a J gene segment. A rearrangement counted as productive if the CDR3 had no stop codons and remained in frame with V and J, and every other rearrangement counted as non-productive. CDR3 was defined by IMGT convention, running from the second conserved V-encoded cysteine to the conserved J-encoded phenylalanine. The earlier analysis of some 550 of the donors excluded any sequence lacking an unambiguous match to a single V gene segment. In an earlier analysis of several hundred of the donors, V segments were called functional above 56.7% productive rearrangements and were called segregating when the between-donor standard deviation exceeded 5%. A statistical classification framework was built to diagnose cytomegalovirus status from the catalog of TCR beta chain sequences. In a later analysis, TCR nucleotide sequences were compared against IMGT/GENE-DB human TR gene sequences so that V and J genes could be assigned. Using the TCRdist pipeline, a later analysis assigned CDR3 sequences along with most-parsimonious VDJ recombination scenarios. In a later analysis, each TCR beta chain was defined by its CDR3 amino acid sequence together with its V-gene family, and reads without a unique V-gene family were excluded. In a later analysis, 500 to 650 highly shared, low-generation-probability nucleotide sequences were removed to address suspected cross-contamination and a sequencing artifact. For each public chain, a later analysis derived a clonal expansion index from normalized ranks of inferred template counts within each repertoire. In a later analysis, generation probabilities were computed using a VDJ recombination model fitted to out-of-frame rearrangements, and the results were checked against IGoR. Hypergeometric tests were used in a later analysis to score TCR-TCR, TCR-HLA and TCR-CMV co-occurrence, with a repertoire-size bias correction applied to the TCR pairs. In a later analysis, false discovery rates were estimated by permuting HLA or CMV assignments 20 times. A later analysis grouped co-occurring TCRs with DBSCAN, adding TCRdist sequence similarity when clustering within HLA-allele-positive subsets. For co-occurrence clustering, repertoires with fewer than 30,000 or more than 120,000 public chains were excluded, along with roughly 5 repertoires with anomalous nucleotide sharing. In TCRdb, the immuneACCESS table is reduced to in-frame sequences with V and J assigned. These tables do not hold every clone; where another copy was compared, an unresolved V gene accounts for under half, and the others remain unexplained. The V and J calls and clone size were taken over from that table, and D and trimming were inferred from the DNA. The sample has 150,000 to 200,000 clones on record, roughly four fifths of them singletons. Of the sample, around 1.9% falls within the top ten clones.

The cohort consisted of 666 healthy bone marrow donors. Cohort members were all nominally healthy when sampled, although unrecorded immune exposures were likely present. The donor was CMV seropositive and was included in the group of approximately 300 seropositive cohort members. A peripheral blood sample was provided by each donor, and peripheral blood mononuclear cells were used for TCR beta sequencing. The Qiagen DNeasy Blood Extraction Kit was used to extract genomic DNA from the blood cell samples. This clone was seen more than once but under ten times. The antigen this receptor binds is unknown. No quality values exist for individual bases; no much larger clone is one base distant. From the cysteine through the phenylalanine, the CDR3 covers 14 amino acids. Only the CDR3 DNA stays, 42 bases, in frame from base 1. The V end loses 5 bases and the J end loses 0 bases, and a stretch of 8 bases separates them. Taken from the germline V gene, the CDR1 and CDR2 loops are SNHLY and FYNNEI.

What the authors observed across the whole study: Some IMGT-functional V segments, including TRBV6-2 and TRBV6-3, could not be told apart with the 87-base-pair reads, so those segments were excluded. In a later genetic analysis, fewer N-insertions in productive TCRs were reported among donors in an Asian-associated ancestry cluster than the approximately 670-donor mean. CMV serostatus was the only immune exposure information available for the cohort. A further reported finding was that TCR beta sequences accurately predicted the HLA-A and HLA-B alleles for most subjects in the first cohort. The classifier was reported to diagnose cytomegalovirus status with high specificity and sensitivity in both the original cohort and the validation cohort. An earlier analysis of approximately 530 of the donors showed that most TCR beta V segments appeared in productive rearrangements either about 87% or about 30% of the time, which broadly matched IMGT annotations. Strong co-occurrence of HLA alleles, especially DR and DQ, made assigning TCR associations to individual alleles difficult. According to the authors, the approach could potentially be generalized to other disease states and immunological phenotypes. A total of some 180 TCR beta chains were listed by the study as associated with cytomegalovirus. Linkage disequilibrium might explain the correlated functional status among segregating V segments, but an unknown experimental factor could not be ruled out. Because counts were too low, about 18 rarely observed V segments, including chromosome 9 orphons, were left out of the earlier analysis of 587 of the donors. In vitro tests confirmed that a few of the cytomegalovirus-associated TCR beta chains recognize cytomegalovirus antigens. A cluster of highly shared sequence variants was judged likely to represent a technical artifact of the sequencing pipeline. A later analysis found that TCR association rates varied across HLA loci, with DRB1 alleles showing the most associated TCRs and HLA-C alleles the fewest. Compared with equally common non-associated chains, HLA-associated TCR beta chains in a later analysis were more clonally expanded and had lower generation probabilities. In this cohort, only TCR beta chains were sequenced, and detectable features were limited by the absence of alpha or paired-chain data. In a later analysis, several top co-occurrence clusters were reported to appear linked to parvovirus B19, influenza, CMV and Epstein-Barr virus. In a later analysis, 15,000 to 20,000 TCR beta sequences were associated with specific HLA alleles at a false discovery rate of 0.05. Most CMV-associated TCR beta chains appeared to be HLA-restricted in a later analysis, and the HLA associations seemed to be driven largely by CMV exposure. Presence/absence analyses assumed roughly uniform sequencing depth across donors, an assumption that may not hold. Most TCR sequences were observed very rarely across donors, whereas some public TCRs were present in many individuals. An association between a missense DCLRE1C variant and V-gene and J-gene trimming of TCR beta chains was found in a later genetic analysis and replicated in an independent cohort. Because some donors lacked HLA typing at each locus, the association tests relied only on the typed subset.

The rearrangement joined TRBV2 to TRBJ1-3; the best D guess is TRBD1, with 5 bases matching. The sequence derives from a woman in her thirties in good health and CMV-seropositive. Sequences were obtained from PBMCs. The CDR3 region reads CASSTDSSGNTIYF. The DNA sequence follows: TGTGCCAGCAGTACTGACAGCTCTGGAAACACCATATATTTT. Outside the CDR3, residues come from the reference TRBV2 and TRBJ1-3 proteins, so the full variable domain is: EPEVTQTPSHQVTQMGQEVILRCVPISNHLYFYWYRQILGQKVEFLVSFYNNEISEKSEIFDDQFSVERPDGSNFTLKIRSTKLEDSAMYFCASSTDSSGNTIYFGEGSWLTVV.